These 22 T cell receptor beta chains originate from one sample sequenced in a study of graft-versus-host responses after intestinal transplantation. The protocol was immunoSEQ multiplex PCR, while the TCRdb copy is restricted to in-frame clones and leaves out a portion. Altogether roughly 100,000 clones are present, roughly 87% being singletons, with the ten largest covering 0.7% to 0.9%. These receptors lack a known antigen. Sequencing was performed on unstimulated CD4+ T cells sorted from spleen or lymph node cells, taken before intestinal transplant. These receptors were collected from a human donor who received an intestinal transplant.

The chain links TRBV19 to TRBJ2-5; D is possibly TRBD1 or TRBD2 (6 bases each). The V gene lost 5 bases and the J gene lost 2 bases, with 18 bases spanning the gap. CDR3 length: 16 amino acids. Germline values: CDR1 LNHDA, CDR2 SQIVND (reference sequence). The CDR3: CASSFPSGAGQETQYF. CDR3 nucleotide sequence: TGTGCCAGTAGTTTTCCTTCGGGGGCGGGGCAAGAGACCCAGTACTTC. Full variable domain (remainder filled in from reference TRBV19 and TRBJ2-5): DGGITQSPKYLFRKEGQNVTLSCEQNLNHDAMYWYRQDPGQGLRLIYYSQIVNDFQKGDIAEGYSVSREKKESFPLTVTSAQKNPTAFYLCASSFPSGAGQETQYFGPGTRLLVL.

The genes are TRBV4-2 and TRBJ2-7, with D possibly matching TRBD2 (5 bases). Germline V lookup: CDR1 LGHNA, CDR2 YNFKEQ. The germline V and J ends were trimmed by 4 bases and 4 bases, with 14 bases remaining between them. The length of the CDR3 is 14 residues. The CDR3 nucleotides read TGTGCCAGCAGCCGGTACGGGGAAGGTTACGAGCAGTACTTC. This gives the protein CASSRYGEGYEQYF.

The V gene is TRBV6-5, the J gene TRBJ2-1, with 12 bases lining up with TRBD2. The germline gives CDR1 MNHEY, CDR2 SVGAGI. The CDR3 length is 16 residues. With V trimmed by 0 bases and J by 9 bases, 6 bases remained unmatched. This CDR3 is CASSYSRLAGVLEQFF. In DNA, the CDR3 is TGTGCCAGCAGTTACTCGAGACTAGCGGGAGTACTTGAGCAGTTCTTC.

The rearrangement uses TRBV5-6 and TRBJ2-7, with D possibly TRBD1 on 5 matching bases. The CDR3 has 14 amino acids. Trimming removed 0 bases from V and 2 bases from J, with 9 bases in between. Germline V CDR1 and CDR2: SGHDT, YYEEEE. The CDR3 loop is CASSLGGQPYEQYF. CDR3 DNA: TGTGCCAGCAGCTTGGGAGGACAACCCTACGAGCAGTACTTC.

This clone showed up just a few times. The chain combines TRBV5-4 with TRBJ2-1; 10 nucleotides match TRBD2. V trimming: 4 bases; J trimming: 7 bases; junction bases outside the gene matches: 14. This CDR3 is built from 17 residues. Germline V gives CDR1 SGHNT, CDR2 YYREEE (reference sequence). CDR3: CASSGSSGGETVNEQFF. The CDR3, as DNA: TGTGCCAGCAGCGGCTCTAGCGGGGGAGAAACAGTAAATGAGCAGTTCTTC.

The chain has TRBV19 and TRBJ2-5; either TRBD1 or TRBD2 may fit D (5 bases each). Trimming stripped 5 bases from V and 5 bases from J, with 18 bases between. In germline, CDR1 is LNHDA, CDR2 SQIVND (reference sequence). The CDR3 is 15 amino acids. The CDR3 reads CASSEGPGRVETQYF. The CDR3 DNA reads as TGTGCCAGTAGTGAGGGGCCAGGCAGGGTGGAGACCCAGTACTTC.

V gene TRBV30 combines with J gene TRBJ2-3; D is perhaps TRBD1 or TRBD2 (5 bases each). The CDR3 consists of 14 residues. With 1 base removed from V and 0 bases from J, the gap between germline ends came to 8 bases. Germline-derived CDR1 and CDR2 are GTSNPN and SVGIG (reference sequence). The CDR3 region is CAWSGGGSTDTQYF. Here the CDR3 DNA reads TGTGCCTGGAGTGGTGGGGGAAGCACAGATACGCAGTATTTT.

The rearrangement joins TRBV11-2 to TRBJ1-2, with 9 bases matching TRBD1. Germline V gene lookup returns CDR1 SGHAT and CDR2 FQNNGV. CDR3 size: 14 residues. The ends lost 4 bases at V and 6 bases at J; junction bases unmatched: 6. The CDR3, as DNA: TGTGCCAGCAGCTCCGGGACAGGGATGGATGGCTACACCTTC. Its translation: CASSSGTGMDGYTF.

CDR3 loop: CASSLGQGNQPQHF. DNA for the CDR3: TGTGCCAGCAGCTTGGGACAGGGCAATCAGCCCCAGCATTTT. The chain links TRBV2 to TRBJ1-5; 8 bases agree with TRBD1. CDR3 length: 14 amino acids. Looked up from germline, CDR1 is SNHLY and CDR2 is FYNNEI. J gave up 2 bases and V 6 bases, and 3 bases lay outside the gene matches.

This chain uses TRBV9 with TRBJ1-6, with D perhaps TRBD1 (6 bases). The CDR3 runs to 14 residues. Germline lookup yields CDR1 SGDLS and CDR2 YYNGEE. The ends were cut back, 3 bases at V and 4 bases at J, with 8 bases in the middle. This CDR3 is CASSGRGYNSPLHF. CDR3 nucleotides: TGTGCCAGCAGCGGCAGGGGTTATAATTCACCCCTCCACTTT. The whole variable domain, remainder taken from reference TRBV9 and TRBJ1-6, is DSGVTQTPKHLITATGQRVTLRCSPRSGDLSVYWYQQSLDQGLQFLIQYYNGEERAKGNILERFSAQQFPDLHSELNLSSLELGDSALYFCASSGRGYNSPLHFGNGTRLTVT.

This clone came up once. The rearrangement joins TRBV6-5 to TRBJ2-1; TRBD2 agrees at 8 bases. This CDR3 is built from 15 residues. With 2 bases clipped from V and 7 bases from J, the junction kept 7 bases outside the gene matches. The germline V gene has CDR1 MNHEY and CDR2 SVGAGI. CDR3 in amino acids: CASSYGRGGRNEQFF. CDR3 nucleotides: TGTGCCAGCAGTTACGGACGGGGGGGCCGTAATGAGCAGTTCTTC.

The chain recombines TRBV18 with TRBJ1-2; D unclear. The CDR3 totals 13 residues. V was clipped by 2 bases and J by 2 bases, with 6 bases between them. The germline V gene encodes CDR1 KGHSH and CDR2 LQKENI. As DNA, the CDR3 is TGTGCCAGCTCACCAGGGGAGAACTATGGCTACACCTTC. This sequence encodes CASSPGENYGYTF.

The J gene is TRBJ2-7, the V gene TRBV5-1, with 9 bases that match TRBD2. The CDR3 totals 15 residues. The germline V gene has CDR1 SGHRS and CDR2 YFSETQ. Trimming took 2 bases from V and 2 from J; bases not matched to a gene: 5. The CDR3 coding sequence is TGCGCCAGCAGCTTACGCGGGGGGGCTCCCTACGAGCAGTACTTC. It encodes CASSLRGGAPYEQYF.

V usage is TRBV7-2 and J usage is TRBJ1-2, with TRBD1 matching 7 bases. This CDR3 comprises 17 residues. V lost 4 bases to trimming and J lost 8 bases; unmatched junction nucleotides: 19. Per germline, CDR1 SGHTA and CDR2 FQGNSA. The CDR3 region has the DNA TGTGCCAGCAGCTCGACCTCTGGGGAGGGGGCACGGAGGGGCTACACCTTC. It translates to CASSSTSGEGARRGYTF. The full variable domain, in which reference TRBV7-2 and TRBJ1-2 provide the parts outside the CDR3, is GAGVSQSPSNKVTEKGKDVELRCDPISGHTALYWYRQSLGQGLEFLIYFQGNSAPDKSGLPSDRFSAERTGGSVSTLTIQRTQQEDSAVYLCASSSTSGEGARRGYTFGSGTRLTVV.

The chain carries TRBV29-1 and TRBJ2-2; 8 nucleotides line up with TRBD2. The V and J ends lost 5 bases and 5 bases, in that order; junction bases with no gene match: 4. Germline V gives CDR1 SQVTM, CDR2 ANQGSEA. The CDR3 length is 13 residues. For the CDR3, the DNA is TGCAGCGTTAAGCGGGGGTGGACCGGGGAGCTGTTTTTT. It specifies CSVKRGWTGELFF.

This clone was counted only a few times. V usage is TRBV6-6 and J usage is TRBJ1-1; 9 positions agree with TRBD1. J was trimmed by 0 bases and V by 1 base; bases with no gene match: 0. Germline assignment: CDR1 MNHNY and CDR2 SVGAGI (reference sequence). The CDR3 runs to 15 residues. The CDR3 region is CASSYWTGVNTEAFF. The CDR3 region has the DNA TGTGCCAGCAGTTACTGGACAGGGGTGAACACTGAAGCTTTCTTT.

The chain links TRBV20-1 to TRBJ2-1; D is perhaps TRBD1 (5 bases). The V end lost 5 bases, the J end lost 7 bases, and 9 bases lay between the germline ends. Germline CDR1 DFQATT, CDR2 SNEGSKA (reference sequence). CDR3 size: 11 residues. The CDR3 DNA sequence: TGCAGTGCTCAGGGTAGGAATGAGCAGTTCTTC. It yields the protein CSAQGRNEQFF.

This chain joins TRBV6-1 and TRBJ1-2; tentative D call: TRBD1 (6 bases). Deletions cut 3 bases from V and 0 bases from J, with 11 bases between. The CDR3 contains 15 residues. Germline CDR1 is MNHNS and CDR2 is SASEGT. CDR3 sequence: CASSDLTGPNYGYTF. The CDR3 nucleotides read TGTGCCAGCAGTGACCTGACAGGTCCTAACTATGGCTACACCTTC.

This rearrangement joins TRBV9 to TRBJ2-3; 8 nucleotides agree with TRBD1. The CDR3 contains 15 residues. Germline trimming cut 1 base from V and 4 bases from J; bases unmatched to any gene: 5. Germline assignment: CDR1 SGDLS and CDR2 YYNGEE. CDR3 residues: CASSVTGGSADTQYF. The CDR3 coding sequence is TGTGCCAGCAGCGTAACAGGGGGTTCAGCAGATACGCAGTATTTT.

The V and J genes are TRBV19 and TRBJ1-5, with 11 positions matching TRBD1. J lost 3 bases, V lost 5 bases, and 12 bases had no gene match. The CDR3 sequence is 18 residues long. CDR1 is LNHDA and CDR2 is SQIVND in the germline V gene (reference sequence). The CDR3 DNA follows: TGTGCCAGTAGTCGCCGGACAGGGGGCACAAGTTTCAATCAGCCCCAGCATTTT. This sequence encodes CASSRRTGGTSFNQPQHF.

The genes are TRBV25-1 and TRBJ1-1; possible D gene TRBD1, 6 bases. In germline, CDR1 is MGHDK, CDR2 SYGVNS. V was cut by 4 bases and J by 4 bases, with 16 bases left in between. The CDR3 covers 15 residues. In DNA form, the CDR3 reads TGTGCCAGCAGTGCCTCGGACAGATTCGGCACTGAAGCTTTCTTT. Encoded protein: CASSASDRFGTEAFF.

This clone was counted once. The chain uses TRBV7-2 and TRBJ1-2; D gene uncertain. Trimming took 5 bases from V and 8 from J, leaving 15 bases between them. The germline V gene has CDR1 SGHTA and CDR2 FQGNSA. CDR3 length: 13 residues. The CDR3 protein is CASSNVYAPGYTF. For the CDR3, the DNA is TGTGCCAGCAGCAATGTCTACGCTCCCGGCTACACCTTC.